These T cell receptor beta chains were read from a single sample in a study of T cell responses to AZD1222 COVID-19 vaccine. TCRdb keeps only in-frame clones here, not all; method: immunoSEQ multiplex PCR. Of about 88,000 clones in the sample, 70% to 90% are singletons; the top ten hold around 5%. The material was peripheral blood, obtained 28 days after the second AZD1222 dose. Receptors were obtained from an adult who received the AZD1222 COVID-19 vaccine. Each CDR3 is given with its conserved first and last residue. The order of the fields is V gene, clone size, D gene, J gene, CDR3 protein. The D gene is left open where the match is weak. Clone size is given for some rows only: seen once, a few or many times, or a class if the clone is expanded.

TRBV7-2	NA	TRBD2	TRBJ2-2	CASTTSGAMNTGELFF
TRBV5-6	few	TRBD1	TRBJ2-7	CASSKDRVHEQYF
TRBV2	NA	NA	TRBJ1-6	CASGTPYNSPLHF
TRBV3-1/TRBV3-2	NA	NA	TRBJ2-1	CASSPVGFYEQFF
TRBV6-5	once	TRBD2	TRBJ2-2	CASSSSGGAGTGELFF
TRBV5-1	NA	NA	TRBJ2-7	CASSLATPYEQYF
TRBV5-4	few	NA	TRBJ1-2	CASSPDSPYGYTF
TRBV5-4	NA	NA	TRBJ2-3	CASSPSRGISTDTQYF
TRBV19	few	NA	TRBJ1-2	CASSGGANYGYTF
TRBV2	NA	NA	TRBJ2-2	CASSEVGQTGELFF
TRBV3-1/TRBV3-2	NA	NA	TRBJ2-5	CASSQGDLEETQYF
TRBV5-1	NA	NA	TRBJ2-7	CASSPNQGPMQYF
TRBV7-9	NA	NA	TRBJ1-1	CASSSGGRTEAFF
TRBV7-9	medium-sized	NA	TRBJ2-1	CASSLPRVNEQFF
TRBV5-8	NA	NA	TRBJ1-1	CASSVTGATEAFF
TRBV3-1/TRBV3-2	NA	NA	TRBJ1-2	CASSLKGRYGYTF
TRBV11-2	NA	NA	TRBJ1-5	CASSLEAGVSNQPQHF
TRBV9	once	TRBD1	TRBJ2-7	CASSPQQGGQGYEQYF
TRBV9	NA	NA	TRBJ2-7	CASSVDLASEQYF
TRBV10-1	NA	TRBD1	TRBJ1-3	CASSDGTGSGNTIYF
TRBV5-1	NA	NA	TRBJ1-1	CASSLEGRLAEAFF
TRBV4-2	NA	NA	TRBJ2-7	CASSQGTPAYEQYF
TRBV10-2	NA	NA	TRBJ2-7	CASSPDSDSCEQYF
TRBV4-1	NA	TRBD1	TRBJ2-5	CASSLTGLEETQYF
TRBV2	NA	NA	TRBJ1-6	CASRETGSYNSPLHF
TRBV30	NA	NA	TRBJ1-1	CAWIRGGRVTEAFF
TRBV3-1/TRBV3-2	NA	NA	TRBJ1-3	CASSHQTNQRSIYF
TRBV5-4	NA	NA	TRBJ1-2	CASSFQGPPYGYTF
TRBV18	NA	TRBD1	TRBJ1-1	CASSPSDREAFF
TRBV9	NA	NA	TRBJ2-1	CASSVATGYYNEQFF
TRBV2	NA	TRBD1	TRBJ1-2	CASSTGVGGYTF
TRBV18	NA	NA	TRBJ1-3	CASSPPGLPGNTIYF
TRBV7-3	few	NA	TRBJ1-1	CASSREMNTEAFF